The entry that follows covers one TCR beta chain sequence. This sample stems from a study of blood T cell repertoires in COVID-19. Study-wide context: Spain, Italy and the United States supplied samples that represented acute and convalescent COVID-19. Sources were T cells, B-cell-depleted T cells, or PBMCs; the material itself was cDNA or gDNA.

Method: immunoSEQ multiplex PCR; TCRdb's copy keeps in-frame clones and lacks some. The sample includes hundreds of thousands of clones, about 88% seen only once; the top ten take under 15%. V lost 6 bases to trimming and J lost 2 bases, with 22 bases between them. The CDR3 runs 17 residues. Per germline, CDR1 SNHLY and CDR2 FYNNEI. This chain connects TRBV2 to TRBJ1-1; D remains ambiguous. The sample taken for sequencing was peripheral blood. The clonotype comes from a woman aged 65 to 85 with COVID-19, enrolled during active disease. CDR3 residues: CASRATLLGRGNTEAFF. CDR3 coding DNA: TGTGCCAGCAGGGCCACTTTACTAGGCCGGGGAAACACTGAAGCTTTCTTT.